One and the same sample provided the 8 T cell receptor beta chains below, sequenced in a study of blood T cell repertoires in COVID-19. Repertoires were generated with immunoSEQ multiplex PCR, while TCRdb's copy carries only in-frame clones and drops some. The sample shows under 200,000 clones, 65% to 90% of them seen only once. Sequencing was performed on peripheral blood. The receptors originated from a man aged 60 to 69 with acute or convalescent COVID-19.

This clone was counted between two and nine times. The rearrangement joins TRBV18 to TRBJ1-5, with a tentative D call TRBD1 (5 bases). The CDR3 has 18 amino acids. The V and J ends lost 6 bases and 9 bases respectively, with 30 bases between them. Germline loops: CDR1 KGHSH, CDR2 LQKENI. The CDR3 DNA reads TGTGCCAGCTCGGCTGGGATTGGCTCAGGGATGTCCGTGTGGCCCCAGCATTTT. Translation: CASSAGIGSGMSVWPQHF.

The chain has TRBV7-9 and TRBJ2-7; 7 positions match TRBD1. V lost 5 bases, J lost 3 bases, and 7 bases stayed unmatched. The CDR3 has 14 residues. The germline CDR1 and CDR2 sequences are SEHNR and FQNEAQ (reference sequence). Written as DNA, the CDR3 is TGTGCCAGCAGCCCAAGACAGGGTTTCTACGAGCAGTACTTC. Its protein is CASSPRQGFYEQYF. Based on the CDR3 plus reference TRBV7-9 and TRBJ2-7, the full variable domain is DTGVSQNPRHKITKRGQNVTFRCDPISEHNRLYWYRQTLGQGPEFLTYFQNEAQLEKSRLLSDRFSAERPKGSFSTLEIQRTEQGDSAMYLCASSPRQGFYEQYFGPGTRLTVT.

V gene TRBV29-1 combines with J gene TRBJ2-1; a weak D match, TRBD2 (5 bases). Germline V CDR1 and CDR2: SQVTM, ANQGSEA. The CDR3 length is 15 residues. V lost 4 bases and J lost 2, with 15 bases in between. This CDR3 reads CSVAFRTPPYNEQFF. The CDR3 coding sequence is TGCAGCGTTGCCTTCCGGACTCCACCCTACAATGAGCAGTTCTTC.

The genes are TRBV6-5 and TRBJ1-5; a possible D gene is TRBD1 (6 bases). CDR3 length: 14 amino acids. The germline V and J ends were trimmed by 7 bases and 2 bases, with 12 bases remaining between them. The V gene's germline CDR1 is MNHEY and CDR2 SVGAGI. Here the CDR3 reads CASNRGAGNQPQHF. The CDR3 coding sequence is TGTGCCAGCAATCGGGGGGCGGGCAATCAGCCCCAGCATTTT.

V usage is TRBV18 and J usage is TRBJ2-5; 15 bases are a match to TRBD2. V lost 3 bases to trimming and J lost 4 bases; unmatched junction nucleotides: 3. This CDR3 comprises 16 residues. Germline assignment: CDR1 KGHSH and CDR2 LQKENI. The CDR3 spells CASSPPGLAGGETQYF. As DNA, the CDR3 is TGTGCCAGCTCACCGCCGGGACTAGCGGGAGGAGAGACCCAGTACTTC.

J is TRBJ1-1 and V is TRBV11-2; maybe TRBD1 (5 bases). Trimming removed 5 bases from V and 2 bases from J, with 15 bases in between. This CDR3 has 15 residues. Germline loops: CDR1 SGHAT, CDR2 FQNNGV. The CDR3 loop is CASSSWQGLNTEAFF. In DNA, the CDR3 is TGTGCCAGCAGCAGCTGGCAGGGCTTAAACACTGAAGCTTTCTTT.

CDR3 protein: CASSFRDRGPTYEQYF. The DNA of the CDR3 is TGTGCCAGCAGCTTCAGGGACAGGGGGCCGACCTACGAGCAGTACTTC. The chain recombines TRBV13 with TRBJ2-7, with 12 bases that match TRBD1. Unmatched junction bases numbered 5, after V lost 3 bases and J lost 2 bases. CDR3 length: 16 residues. Germline V gene sequence: CDR1 PRHDT, CDR2 FYEKMQ (reference sequence). Based on the CDR3 plus reference TRBV13 and TRBJ2-7, the full variable domain is AAGVIQSPRHLIKEKRETATLKCYPIPRHDTVYWYQQGPGQDPQFLISFYEKMQSDKGSIPDRFSAQQFSDYHSELNMSSLELGDSALYFCASSFRDRGPTYEQYFGPGTRLTVT.

The chain is built from TRBV24-1 and TRBJ2-5; D might be TRBD2 (5 bases). Trimming shortened V by 5 bases and J by 1 base, and 10 bases separated the two germline ends. CDR3 size: 14 residues. Germline V gene sequence: CDR1 KGHDR, CDR2 SFDVKD. CDR3 in amino acids: CATSVRGPQETQYF. CDR3 nucleotide sequence: TGTGCCACCAGTGTCCGGGGTCCCCAAGAGACCCAGTACTTC.